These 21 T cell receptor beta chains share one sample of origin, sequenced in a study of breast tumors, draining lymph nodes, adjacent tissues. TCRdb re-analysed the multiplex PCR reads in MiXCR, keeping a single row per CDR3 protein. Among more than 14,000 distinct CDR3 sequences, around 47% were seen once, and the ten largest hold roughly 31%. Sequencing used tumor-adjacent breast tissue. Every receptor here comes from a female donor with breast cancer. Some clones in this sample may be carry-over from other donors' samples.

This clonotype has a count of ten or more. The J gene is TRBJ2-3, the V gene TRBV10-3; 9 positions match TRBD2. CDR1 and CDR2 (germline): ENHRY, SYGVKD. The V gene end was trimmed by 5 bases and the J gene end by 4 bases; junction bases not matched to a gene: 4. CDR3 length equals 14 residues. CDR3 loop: CAISRAGGSDTQYF. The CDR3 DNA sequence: TGTGCCATCAGTCGAGCGGGAGGCTCAGATACGCAGTATTTT.

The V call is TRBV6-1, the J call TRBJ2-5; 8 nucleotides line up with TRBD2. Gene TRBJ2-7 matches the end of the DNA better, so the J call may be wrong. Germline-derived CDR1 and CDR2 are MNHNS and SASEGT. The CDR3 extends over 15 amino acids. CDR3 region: CASSADGGATYEQYF. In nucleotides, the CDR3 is TGTGCCAGCAGTGCCGACGGGGGGGCCACCTACGAGCAGTACTTC.

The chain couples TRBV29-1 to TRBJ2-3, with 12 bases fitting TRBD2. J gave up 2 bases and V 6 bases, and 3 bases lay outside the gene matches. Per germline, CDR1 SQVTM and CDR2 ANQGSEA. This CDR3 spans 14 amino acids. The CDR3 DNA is TGCAGCGTAGGGACTAGCGGGTTCACAGATACGCAGTATTTT. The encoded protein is CSVGTSGFTDTQYF.

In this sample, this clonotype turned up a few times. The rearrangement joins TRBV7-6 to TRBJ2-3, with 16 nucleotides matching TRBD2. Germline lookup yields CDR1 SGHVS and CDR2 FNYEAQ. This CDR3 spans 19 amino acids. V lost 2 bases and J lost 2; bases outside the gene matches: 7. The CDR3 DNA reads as TGTGCCAGCAGCTTAACCCCGGGACTAGCGGGAGGGCCCACAGATACGCAGTATTTT. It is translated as CASSLTPGLAGGPTDTQYF.

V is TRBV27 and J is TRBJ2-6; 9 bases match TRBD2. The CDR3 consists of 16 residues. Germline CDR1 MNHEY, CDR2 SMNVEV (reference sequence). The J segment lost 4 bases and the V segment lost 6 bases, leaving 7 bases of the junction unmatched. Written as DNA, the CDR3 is TGTGCCAGCAGCCCAACCGGGACTAGCGGGGCCAACGTCCTGACTTTC. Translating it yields CASSPTGTSGANVLTF.

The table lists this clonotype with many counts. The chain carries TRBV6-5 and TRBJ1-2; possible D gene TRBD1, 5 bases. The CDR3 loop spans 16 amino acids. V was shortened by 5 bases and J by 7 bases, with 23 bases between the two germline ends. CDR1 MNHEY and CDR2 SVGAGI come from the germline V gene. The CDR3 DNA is TGTGCCAGCAGTCCAACAATTGCCGGGACCCAGGGTGGCTACACCTTC. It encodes CASSPTIAGTQGGYTF.

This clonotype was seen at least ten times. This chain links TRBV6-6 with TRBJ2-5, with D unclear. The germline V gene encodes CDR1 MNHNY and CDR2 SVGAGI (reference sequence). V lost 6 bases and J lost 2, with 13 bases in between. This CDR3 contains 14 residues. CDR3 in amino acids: CASRLGRQQETQYF. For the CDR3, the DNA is TGTGCCAGCAGATTAGGGCGCCAGCAAGAGACCCAGTACTTC.

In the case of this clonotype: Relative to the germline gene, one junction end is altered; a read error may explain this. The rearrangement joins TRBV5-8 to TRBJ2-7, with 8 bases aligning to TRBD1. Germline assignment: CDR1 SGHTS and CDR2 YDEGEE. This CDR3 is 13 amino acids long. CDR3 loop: CASSVSHARGRNF. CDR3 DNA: TGTGCCAGCAGCGTCTCCCACGCCAGGGGGCGAAACTTC.

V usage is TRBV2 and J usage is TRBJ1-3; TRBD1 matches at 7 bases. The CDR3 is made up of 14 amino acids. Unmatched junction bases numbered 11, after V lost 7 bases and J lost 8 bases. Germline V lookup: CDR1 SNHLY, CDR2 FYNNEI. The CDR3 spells CASMATGEGDTIYF. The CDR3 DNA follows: TGTGCCAGCATGGCAACAGGGGAAGGAGACACCATATATTTT. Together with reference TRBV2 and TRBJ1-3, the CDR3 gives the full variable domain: EPEVTQTPSHQVTQMGQEVILRCVPISNHLYFYWYRQILGQKVEFLVSFYNNEISEKSEIFDDQFSVERPDGSNFTLKIRSTKLEDSAMYFCASMATGEGDTIYFGEGSWLTVV.

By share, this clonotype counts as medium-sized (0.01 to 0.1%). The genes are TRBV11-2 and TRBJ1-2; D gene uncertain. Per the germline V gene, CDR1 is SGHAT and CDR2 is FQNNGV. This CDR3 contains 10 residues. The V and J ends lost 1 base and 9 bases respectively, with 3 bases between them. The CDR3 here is CASSLVSYTF. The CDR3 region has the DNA TGTGCCAGCAGCTTAGTCAGCTACACCTTC.

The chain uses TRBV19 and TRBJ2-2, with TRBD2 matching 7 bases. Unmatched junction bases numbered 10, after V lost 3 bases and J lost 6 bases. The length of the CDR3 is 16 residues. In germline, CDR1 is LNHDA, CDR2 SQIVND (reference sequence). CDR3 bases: TGTGCCAGTAGTATCGGGCTAGCGGACCTTCCCGGGGAGCTGTTTTTT. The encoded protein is CASSIGLADLPGELFF.

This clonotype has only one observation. The CDR3 sequence is CSAMWTSGRAGFF. The DNA for the CDR3 is TGCAGTGCTATGTGGACTAGCGGGAGGGCCGGGTTCTTC. The chain uses TRBV20-1 and TRBJ2-1, with 15 bases fitting TRBD2. V shed 4 bases and J 15 bases; nucleotides not matched to a gene: 7. The CDR3 has 13 residues. CDR1 is DFQATT and CDR2 is SNEGSKA in the germline V gene (reference sequence).

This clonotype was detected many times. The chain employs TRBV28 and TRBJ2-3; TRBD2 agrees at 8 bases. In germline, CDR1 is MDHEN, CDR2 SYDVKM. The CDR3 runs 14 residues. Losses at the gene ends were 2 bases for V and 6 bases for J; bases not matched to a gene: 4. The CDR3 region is CASSLGKRGDTQYF. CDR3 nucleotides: TGTGCCAGCAGTTTAGGGAAGCGGGGGGATACGCAGTATTTT.

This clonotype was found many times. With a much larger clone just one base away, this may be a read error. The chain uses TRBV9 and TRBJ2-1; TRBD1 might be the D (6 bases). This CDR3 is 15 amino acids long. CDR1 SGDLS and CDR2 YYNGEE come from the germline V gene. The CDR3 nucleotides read TGTGCCAGCAGCGTAGGGACAGTCTCCTACAATGAGCCGTTCTTC. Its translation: CASSVGTVSYNEPFF.

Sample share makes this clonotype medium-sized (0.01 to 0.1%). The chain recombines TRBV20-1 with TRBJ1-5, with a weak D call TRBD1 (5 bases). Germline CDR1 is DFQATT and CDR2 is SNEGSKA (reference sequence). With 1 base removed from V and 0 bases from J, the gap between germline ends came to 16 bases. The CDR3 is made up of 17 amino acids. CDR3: CSARVADSAYSNQPQHF. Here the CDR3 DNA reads TGCAGTGCTAGAGTAGCAGACAGCGCCTATAGCAATCAGCCCCAGCATTTT.

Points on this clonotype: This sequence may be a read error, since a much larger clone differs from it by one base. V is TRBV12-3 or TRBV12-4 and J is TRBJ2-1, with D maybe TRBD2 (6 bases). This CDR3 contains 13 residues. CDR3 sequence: CASSFGLARERFF. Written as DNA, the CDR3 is TGTGCCAGCAGTTTCGGGCTAGCGCGCGAGCGGTTCTTC.

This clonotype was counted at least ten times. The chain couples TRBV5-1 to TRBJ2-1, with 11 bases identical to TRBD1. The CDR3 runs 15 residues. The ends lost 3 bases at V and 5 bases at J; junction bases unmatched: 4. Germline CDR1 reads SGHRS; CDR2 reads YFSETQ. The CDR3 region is CASSSGQGAHNEQFF. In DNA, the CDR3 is TGCGCCAGCAGCTCCGGACAGGGGGCCCACAATGAGCAGTTCTTC.

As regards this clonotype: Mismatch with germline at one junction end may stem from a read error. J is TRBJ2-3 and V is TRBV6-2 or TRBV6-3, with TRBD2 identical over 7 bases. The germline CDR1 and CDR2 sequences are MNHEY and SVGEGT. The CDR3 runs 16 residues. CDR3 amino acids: CASSYSNGGGQDMQYF. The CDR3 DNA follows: TGTGCCAGCAGTTACTCGAATGGCGGGGGTCAAGATATGCAGTATTTT.

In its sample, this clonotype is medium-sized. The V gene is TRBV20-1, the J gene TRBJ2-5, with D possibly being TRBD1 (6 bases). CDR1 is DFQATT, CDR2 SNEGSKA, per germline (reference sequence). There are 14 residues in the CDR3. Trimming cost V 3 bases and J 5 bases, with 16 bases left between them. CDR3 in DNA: TGCAGTGCTAGGCTGCAGGGGAAGTCGGAGACCCAGTACTTC. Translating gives CSARLQGKSETQYF.

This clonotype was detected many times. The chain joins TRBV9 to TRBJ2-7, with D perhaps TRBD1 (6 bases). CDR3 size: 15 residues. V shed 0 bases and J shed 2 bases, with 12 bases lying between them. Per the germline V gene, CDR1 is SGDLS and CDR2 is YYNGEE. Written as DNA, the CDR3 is TGTGCCAGCAGCGTAGGTACCGCAGGGGCCTACGAGCAGTACTTC. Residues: CASSVGTAGAYEQYF.

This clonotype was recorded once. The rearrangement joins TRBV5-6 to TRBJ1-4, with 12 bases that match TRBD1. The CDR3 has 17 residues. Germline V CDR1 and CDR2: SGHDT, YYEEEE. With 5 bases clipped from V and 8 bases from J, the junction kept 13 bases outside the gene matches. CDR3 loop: CASRNNIRDRGREKLFF. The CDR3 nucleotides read TGTGCCAGCAGGAACAACATCCGGGACAGGGGGCGGGAAAAACTGTTTTTT.